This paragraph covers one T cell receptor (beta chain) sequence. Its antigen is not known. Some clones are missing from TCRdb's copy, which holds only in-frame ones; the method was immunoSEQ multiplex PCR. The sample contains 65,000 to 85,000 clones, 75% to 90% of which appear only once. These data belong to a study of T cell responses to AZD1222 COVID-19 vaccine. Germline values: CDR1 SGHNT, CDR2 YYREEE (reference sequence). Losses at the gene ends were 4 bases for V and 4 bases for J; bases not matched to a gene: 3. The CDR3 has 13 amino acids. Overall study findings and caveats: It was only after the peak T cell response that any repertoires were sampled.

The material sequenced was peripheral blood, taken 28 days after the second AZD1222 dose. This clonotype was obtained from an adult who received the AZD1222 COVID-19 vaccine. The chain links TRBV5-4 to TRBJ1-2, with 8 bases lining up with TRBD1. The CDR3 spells CASSPTGGYGYTF. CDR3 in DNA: TGTGCCAGCAGCCCCACAGGGGGCTATGGCTACACCTTC.